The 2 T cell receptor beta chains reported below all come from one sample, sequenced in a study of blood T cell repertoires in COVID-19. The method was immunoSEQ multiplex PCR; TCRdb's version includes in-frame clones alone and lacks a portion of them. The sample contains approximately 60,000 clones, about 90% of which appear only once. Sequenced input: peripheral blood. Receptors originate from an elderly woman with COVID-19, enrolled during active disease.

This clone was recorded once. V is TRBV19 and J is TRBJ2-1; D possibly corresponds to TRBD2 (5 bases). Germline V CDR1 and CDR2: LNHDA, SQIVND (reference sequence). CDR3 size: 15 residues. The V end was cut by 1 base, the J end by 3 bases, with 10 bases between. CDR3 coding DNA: TGTGCCAGTAGTATAGGAGGGATCCACTACAATGAGCAGTTCTTC. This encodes CASSIGGIHYNEQFF.

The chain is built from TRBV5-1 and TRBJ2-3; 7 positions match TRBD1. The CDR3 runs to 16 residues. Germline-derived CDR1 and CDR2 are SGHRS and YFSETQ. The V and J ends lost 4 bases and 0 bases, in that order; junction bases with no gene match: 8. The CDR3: CASSTGQVLSTDTQYF. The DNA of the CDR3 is TGCGCCAGCAGCACCGGACAGGTCCTTAGCACAGATACGCAGTATTTT.